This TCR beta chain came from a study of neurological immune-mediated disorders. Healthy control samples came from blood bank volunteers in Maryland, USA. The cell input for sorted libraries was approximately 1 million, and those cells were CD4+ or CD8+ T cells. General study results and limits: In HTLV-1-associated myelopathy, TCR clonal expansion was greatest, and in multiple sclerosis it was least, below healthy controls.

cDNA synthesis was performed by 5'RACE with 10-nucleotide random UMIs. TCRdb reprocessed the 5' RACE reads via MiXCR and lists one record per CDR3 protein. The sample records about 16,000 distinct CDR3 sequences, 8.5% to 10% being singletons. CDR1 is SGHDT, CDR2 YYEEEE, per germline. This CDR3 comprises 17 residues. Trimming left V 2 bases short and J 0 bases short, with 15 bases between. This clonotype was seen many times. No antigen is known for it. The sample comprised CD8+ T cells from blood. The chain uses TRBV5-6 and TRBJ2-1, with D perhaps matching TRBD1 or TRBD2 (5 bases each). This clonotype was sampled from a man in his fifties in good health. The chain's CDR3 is CASSFSGTLSSYNEQFF. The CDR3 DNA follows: TGTGCCAGCAGCTTTTCCGGGACCCTGTCCTCCTACAATGAGCAGTTCTTC.